The clone carrying this TCR beta chain appeared once. Sequence at one end of the junction differs from germline and may be a read error. The sample belongs to a study of tumor and adjacent non-tumor tissue in lung cancer. Across the study: Each sample yielded about 4.17 million productive TCRbeta reads on average.

A modified ARM-PCR protocol with three rounds of nested PCR amplified TCRbeta. TCRdb ran MiXCR on the multiplex PCR reads and lists one entry per CDR3 protein. The table records 120,000 to 150,000 distinct CDR3 sequences, approximately 64% of them present only once. This CDR3 is built from 15 residues. CDR1 MNHEY and CDR2 SVGEGT come from the germline V gene. This sample's RNA came from whole unsorted tissue. The chain is built from TRBV6-2 or TRBV6-3 and TRBJ1-1; tentative D call: TRBD1 (6 bases). The sequencing sample was made of lung tumor tissue. This clonotype was sampled from a man in his sixties with small cell lung cancer. The CDR3 reads CASRELRGPNTEAFF. The CDR3 DNA is TGTGCCAGCAGGGAACTTCGGGGGCCTAACACTGAAGCATTCTTT.